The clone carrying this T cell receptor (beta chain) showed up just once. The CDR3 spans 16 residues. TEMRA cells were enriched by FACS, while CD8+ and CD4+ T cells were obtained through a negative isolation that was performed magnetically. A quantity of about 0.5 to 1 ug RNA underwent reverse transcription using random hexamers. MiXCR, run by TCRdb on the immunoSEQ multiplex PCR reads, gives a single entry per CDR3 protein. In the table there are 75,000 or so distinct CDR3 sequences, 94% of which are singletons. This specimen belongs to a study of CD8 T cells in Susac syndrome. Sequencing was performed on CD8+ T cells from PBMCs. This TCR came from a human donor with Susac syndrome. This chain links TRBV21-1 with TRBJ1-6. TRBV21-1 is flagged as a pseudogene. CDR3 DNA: TGTGCCAGCAGCAAAGTTTTGGGGACTACGCCTTCACCCCTCCACTTT. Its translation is CASSKVLGTTPSPLHF.